A single sample is the source of the 23 T cell receptor delta chains below, sequenced in a study of gamma-delta T cells after stem cell transplantation (TCRdb year 2016). The library was made by RT-PCR. Sequencing was performed on an Illumina MiSeq. Public reads were reanalyzed in TCRdb with CATT, and rows carrying the same DNA were merged afterwards. The sample includes 950 to 1,500 delta-chain clones, with 1.7% observed a single time. Under 60% of the sample is taken by the ten largest. Sample: gamma-delta T cells. These receptors were collected from a human donor. It is not recorded whose cells these are; they may come from a transplant donor.

This chain uses TRDV1 with TRDJ3; 8 bases are shared with TRDD2. Per the germline V gene, CDR1 is TSWWSYY and CDR2 is QGS. Trimming cost V 2 bases and J 4 bases; bases outside gene matches: 34. This CDR3 has 27 residues. The CDR3 here is CALGEGWASSYRILDPSSGWDTRQMFF. The CDR3 DNA reads TGTGCTCTTGGGGAAGGTTGGGCCTCTTCCTACCGCATACTGGACCCTAGCTCGGGGTGGGACACCCGACAGATGTTTTTC.

This clone was detected only a few times. The rearrangement links TRDV2 to TRDJ1; 12 positions agree with TRDD3. Germline loops: CDR1 GEAIGNYY, CDR2 EKD. With 3 bases clipped from V and 7 bases from J, the junction kept 11 bases outside the gene matches. The CDR3 extends over 16 amino acids. CDR3 amino acids: CACDGLGDTGGSKLIF. CDR3 nucleotide sequence: TGTGCCTGTGACGGACTGGGGGATACCGGAGGGTCTAAACTCATCTTT.

In regard to this clone: Germline and junction disagree at one end, which may indicate a read error. The rearrangement links TRDV2 to TRDJ3; 12 bases align to TRDD3. Germline values: CDR1 GEAIGNYY, CDR2 EKD. The CDR3 consists of 24 residues. The chain's CDR3 is CASDKLGDTADLGDTHKDTRQMFF. Here the CDR3 DNA reads TGTGCCTCTGACAAACTGGGGGACACCGCAGACCTGGGGGATACGCATAAAGACACCCGACAGATGTTTTTC.

This clone is medium-sized within its sample. Here the CDR3 DNA reads TGTGCCTGTGACACGGTTACGGCTGAGGCCGATAAACTCATCTTT. Encoded protein: CACDTVTAEADKLIF. The rearrangement uses TRDV2 and TRDJ1, with D unclear. Germline V gives CDR1 GEAIGNYY, CDR2 EKD. This CDR3 region has 15 residues. Trimming pared 1 base from V and 3 bases from J, leaving 14 bases between.

This clone was seen more than once but under ten times. TCRdb's listed protein matches a much larger clone and diverges from this DNA's translation at residue 11, likely through a read error; the protein shown comes from the DNA. This sequence joins TRDV2 and TRDJ1, with 7 positions matching TRDD3. The CDR3 spans 21 residues. With 0 bases clipped from V and 0 bases from J, the junction kept 21 bases outside the gene matches. Germline V CDR1 and CDR2: GEAIGNYY, EKD. The CDR3 is CACDTVNGLGGTTSNTDKLIF. CDR3 DNA: TGTGCCTGTGACACCGTAAACGGTCTGGGGGGTACGACATCTAACACCGATAAACTCATCTTT.

A few counts support this clone. The chain links TRDV1 to TRDJ1, with a possible D match to TRDD3 (9 bases). CDR3 length: 24 residues. Germline V CDR1 and CDR2: TSWWSYY, QGS. The V and J ends lost 0 bases and 2 bases respectively, with 37 bases between them. The DNA for the CDR3 is TGTGCTCTTGGGGAACTAGAAGCGCTTCCTACGAGAGGGGATACGATTGATCGGACCGATAAACTCATCTTT. Protein product: CALGELEALPTRGDTIDRTDKLIF.

In the case of this clone: With a far larger clone one base away, a read error is the likely cause. The sample carries other DNA sequences with the same CDR3. The CDR3, as DNA: TGTGCCTCTGACAAACTAGGGGACACCGATAAACTCATCTTT. This sequence encodes CASDKLGDTDKLIF. V usage is TRDV2 and J usage is TRDJ1; unclear D gene. This CDR3 is built from 14 residues. Germline assignment: CDR1 GEAIGNYY and CDR2 EKD.

A word on this clone: TCRdb lists the protein of a much larger clone for this DNA, which differs at residue 9, so this is likely a read error; the protein given here is translated from the DNA itself. The V gene is TRDV2, the J gene TRDJ1; the D gene is possibly TRDD3 (6 bases). This CDR3 is 19 amino acids long. Trimming pared 0 bases from V and 2 bases from J, leaving 24 bases between. Germline V gives CDR1 GEAIGNYY, CDR2 EKD. For the CDR3, the DNA is TGTGCCTGTGACACCGTTACTGGGAGATACGCGAGGGGGACCGATAAACTCATCTTT. Protein: CACDTVTGRYARGTDKLIF.

In the case of this clone: Other nucleotide sequences from this sample produce the same CDR3. The V call is TRDV1, the J call TRDJ1; the D gene is possibly TRDD3 (6 bases). This CDR3 contains 21 residues. Germline V lookup: CDR1 TSWWSYY, CDR2 QGS. The V gene lost 1 base and the J gene lost 0 bases, with 27 bases spanning the gap. CDR3 protein: CALGEPILHNVLGKHTDKLIF. The DNA of the CDR3 is TGTGCTCTTGGGGAACCCATCCTTCACAACGTACTGGGTAAGCACACCGATAAACTCATCTTT.

In this sample, this clone turned up a few times. The rearrangement uses TRDV2 and TRDJ1; 9 nucleotides line up with TRDD3. Germline V CDR1 and CDR2: GEAIGNYY, EKD. The length of the CDR3 is 18 residues. Unmatched junction bases numbered 12, after V lost 0 bases and J lost 2 bases. The CDR3 coding sequence is TGTGCCTGTGACACCGTTACTATCTCTGGGGGATCGACCGATAAACTCATCTTT. Translated: CACDTVTISGGSTDKLIF.

By frequency in the sample, this clone is medium-sized (0.01 to 0.1%). This chain joins TRDV2 and TRDJ1, with TRDD3 matching over 13 bases. Germline CDR1 is GEAIGNYY and CDR2 is EKD. V was clipped by 3 bases and J by 0 bases; unmatched bases: 9. The CDR3 is made up of 18 amino acids. CDR3 in amino acids: CACDPVLGDTRHTDKLIF. CDR3 sequence (DNA): TGTGCCTGTGACCCTGTACTGGGGGATACGCGACACACCGATAAACTCATCTTT.

A word on this clone: Given a far larger clone just one base away, this is likely a sequencing read error. Other DNA sequences in this sample translate to the same CDR3. The J gene is TRDJ1, the V gene TRDV2, with 8 bases matching TRDD3. CDR1 is GEAIGNYY, CDR2 EKD, per germline. This CDR3 is built from 14 residues. The CDR3 bases are TGTGCTTCTGACAAACTGGGGGACACCGATAAACTCATCTTT. Its protein is CASDKLGDTDKLIF.

This clone was observed a handful of times. Sequence at one end of the junction differs from germline and may be a read error. The same CDR3 can be traced to other DNA sequences in this sample. The chain couples TRDV2 to TRDJ3; 10 nucleotides agree with TRDD3. The CDR3 runs 22 residues. The germline V gene encodes CDR1 GEAIGNYY and CDR2 EKD. CDR3 bases: TGTGCCTGCGACACCTCCTTTCCCACTGGGGGATTTGGCTCCTGGGACACCCGACAGATGTTTTTC. Its protein is CACDTSFPTGGFGSWDTRQMFF.

This clone occurred a few times. TCRdb pairs this DNA with a much larger clone's protein that differs at residue 10, likely a read error; the protein shown was translated from the DNA. The chain uses TRDV2 and TRDJ3, with a possible D match to TRDD3 (6 bases). CDR1 is GEAIGNYY and CDR2 is EKD in the germline V gene. The CDR3 length is 21 residues. Trimming took 3 bases from V and 0 from J, leaving 23 bases between them. The CDR3 sequence: CACDPAEAGVYGSWDTRQMFF. CDR3 in DNA: TGTGCCTGTGACCCCGCGGAGGCTGGGGTATACGGCTCCTGGGACACCCGACAGATGTTTTTC.

Points on this clone: It is likely a read error: a sequence one base away is far more abundant. The same CDR3 can be traced to other DNA sequences in this sample. The chain carries TRDV2 and TRDJ1; unclear D gene. Per germline, CDR1 GEAIGNYY and CDR2 EKD. The length of the CDR3 is 15 residues. Trimming pared 0 bases from V and 4 bases from J, leaving 14 bases between. The CDR3 here is CACDTAGTPGDKLIF. The CDR3 DNA reads as TGTGCCTGTGACACCGCAGGGACACCGGGCGATAAACTCATCTTT.

Concerning this clone: The same CDR3 arises from other DNA sequences in this sample as well. The chain employs TRDV2 and TRDJ1; 8 bases line up with TRDD3. V lost 7 bases, J lost 0 bases, and 12 bases stayed unmatched. Germline V gene data show CDR1 as GEAIGNYY and CDR2 as EKD. The CDR3 loop spans 16 amino acids. The CDR3 nucleotides are TGTGCCTGCGACCCATTACTGGGGGGTTACACCGATAAACTCATCTTT. This sequence encodes CACDPLLGGYTDKLIF.

Regarding this clone: The protein held in TCRdb is that of a much larger clone and does not match this DNA's translation at residue 13, likely because of a read error; the protein shown is translated from the DNA. The rearrangement uses TRDV2 and TRDJ1; 10 bases line up with TRDD3. Looked up from germline, CDR1 is GEAIGNYY and CDR2 is EKD. This CDR3 has 17 amino acids. As DNA, the CDR3 is TGTGCCTGTGACACCGTGCTGGGGGATAAGGGAACCGAAAAACTCATCTTT. Translation gives CACDTVLGDKGTEKLIF.

This clone qualifies as large. Other DNA sequences of this sample code for an identical CDR3. This rearrangement joins TRDV2 to TRDJ1; D might be TRDD3 (5 bases). This CDR3 comprises 19 residues. The germline gives CDR1 GEAIGNYY, CDR2 EKD. The V gene lost 1 base and the J gene lost 0 bases, with 23 bases spanning the gap. This CDR3 is CACDTLLNPGATYTDKLIF. CDR3 DNA: TGTGCCTGTGACACACTCCTGAATCCGGGGGCTACGTACACCGATAAACTCATCTTT.

Only a few counts were recorded for this clone. The TCRdb protein comes from a much larger clone and disagrees with this DNA's translation at residue 7, likely due to a read error; the protein given here is derived from the DNA. This chain connects TRDV2 to TRDJ3; 12 bases are a match to TRDD3. Germline CDR1 and CDR2: GEAIGNYY and EKD. This CDR3 has 21 amino acids. J lost 0 bases, V lost 3 bases, and 11 bases had no gene match. DNA of the CDR3: TGTGCCTGTGACCCCGCGGGGGCTGGGGGATACGGCTCCTGGGACACCCGACAGATGTTTTTC. Translation: CACDPAGAGGYGSWDTRQMFF.

This clone was picked up a small number of times. The TCRdb protein, from a much larger clone, departs from this DNA's translation at residue 11, likely by read error; the protein shown derives from the DNA. V gene TRDV2 combines with J gene TRDJ1; tentatively, D is TRDD3 (6 bases). The CDR3 sequence is 18 residues long. Germline V CDR1 and CDR2: GEAIGNYY, EKD. Trimming stripped 3 bases from V and 0 bases from J, with 22 bases between. The CDR3 is CACDPLRRGEAYTDKLIF. The CDR3, as DNA: TGTGCCTGTGACCCGCTTCGGCGGGGGGAAGCGTACACCGATAAACTCATCTTT.

By its share, this clone is medium-sized. The chain has TRDV2 and TRDJ1; TRDD3 aligns across 12 bases. The junction had 13 bases not matched to a gene; V was cut back by 3 bases and J by 3 bases. This CDR3 comprises 18 residues. CDR1 and CDR2 from the germline V gene are GEAIGNYY and EKD. The CDR3 reads CACDPVLGDTSAADKLIF. CDR3 nucleotides: TGTGCCTGTGACCCTGTACTGGGGGATACCTCGGCCGCCGATAAACTCATCTTT.

This clone turned up a few times. At residue 15, TCRdb's protein disagrees with the DNA translation; the protein shown here derives from the DNA. The chain recombines TRDV2 with TRDJ3, with 10 bases fitting TRDD3. CDR1 is GEAIGNYY and CDR2 is EKD in the germline V gene. The length of the CDR3 is 18 residues. The CDR3 bases are TGTGCCTGTGACACGGCAGAACTGGGGGATTCAGGCACCCGACATATGTTTTTC. Its protein product is CACDTAELGDSGTRHMFF.

In this sample, this clone turned up a few times. TCRdb shows a much larger clone's protein in place of this DNA's translation, and the two differ at residue 9, likely through a read error; the protein shown is translated from the DNA. V is TRDV2 and J is TRDJ1; D not certain. V lost 1 base to trimming and J lost 3 bases, with 14 bases between them. This CDR3 has 15 amino acids. The V gene's germline CDR1 is GEAIGNYY and CDR2 EKD. This CDR3 reads CACDTVGGRPDKLIF. The CDR3 DNA sequence: TGTGCCTGTGACACAGTCGGAGGCCGCCCCGATAAACTCATCTTT.